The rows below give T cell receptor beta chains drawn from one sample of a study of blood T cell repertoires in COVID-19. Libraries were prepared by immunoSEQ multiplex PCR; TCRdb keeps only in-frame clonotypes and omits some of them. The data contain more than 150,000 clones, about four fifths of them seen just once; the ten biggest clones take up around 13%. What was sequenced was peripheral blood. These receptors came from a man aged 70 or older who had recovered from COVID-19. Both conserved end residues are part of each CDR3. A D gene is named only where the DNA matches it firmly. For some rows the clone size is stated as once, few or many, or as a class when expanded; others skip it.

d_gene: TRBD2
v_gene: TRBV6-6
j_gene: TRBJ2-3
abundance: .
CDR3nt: TGTGCCAGCAGTCTAGCGGGAGGGCCGGGATTTGGCACAGATACGCAGTATTTT
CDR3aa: CASSLAGGPGFGTDTQYF

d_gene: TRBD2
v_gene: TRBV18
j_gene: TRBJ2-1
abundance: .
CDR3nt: TGTGCCAGCTCACCGGGACTAGCGGGAGTCTACAATGAGCAGTTCTTC
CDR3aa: CASSPGLAGVYNEQFF

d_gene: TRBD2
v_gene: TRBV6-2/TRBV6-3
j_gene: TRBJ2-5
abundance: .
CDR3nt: TGTGCCAGCAGTTACGTAGCGGGATCGCAAGAGACCCAGTACTTC
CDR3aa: CASSYVAGSQETQYF

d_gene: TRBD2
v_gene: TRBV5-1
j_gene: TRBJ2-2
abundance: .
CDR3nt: TGCGCCAGCAGCTGGACTAGCGGAGGAACCGGGGAGCTGTTTTTT
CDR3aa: CASSWTSGGTGELFF

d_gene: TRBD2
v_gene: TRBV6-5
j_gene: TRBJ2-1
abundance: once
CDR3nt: TGTGCCAGCACCCTCGGGACTAGCGGGGAAATTGAGCAGTTCTTC
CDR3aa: CASTLGTSGEIEQFF

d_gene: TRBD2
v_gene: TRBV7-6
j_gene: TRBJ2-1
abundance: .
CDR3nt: TGTGCCAGCAGCTCCCAGCGGACTAGCGGGAGCAATGAGCAGTTCTTC
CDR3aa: CASSSQRTSGSNEQFF

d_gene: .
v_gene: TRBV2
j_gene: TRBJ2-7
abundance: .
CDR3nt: TGTGCCAGCAGTAGGGGCCCCCCTGAGCAGTACTTC
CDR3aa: CASSRGPPEQYF

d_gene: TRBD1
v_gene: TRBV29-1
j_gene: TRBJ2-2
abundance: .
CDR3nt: TGCAGCGCCGCCAGAGGGACAGGGGGGACCGGGGAGCTGTTTTTT
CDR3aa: CSAARGTGGTGELFF

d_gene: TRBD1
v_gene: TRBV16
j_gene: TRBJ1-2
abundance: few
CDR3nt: TGTGCCAGCAGCCAATCGGGACAGGCTGGGGGAGCTGGCTACACCTTC
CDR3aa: CASSQSGQAGGAGYTF

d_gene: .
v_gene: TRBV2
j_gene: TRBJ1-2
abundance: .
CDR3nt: TGTGCCAGCAGTGAAGGGACCTCGGGGGGCTACACCTTC
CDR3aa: CASSEGTSGGYTF

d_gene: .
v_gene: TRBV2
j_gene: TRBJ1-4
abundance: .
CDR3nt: TGTGCCAGCAGACCCAAAGGGGGGGCTGGTGAAAAACTGTTTTTT
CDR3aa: CASRPKGGAGEKLFF

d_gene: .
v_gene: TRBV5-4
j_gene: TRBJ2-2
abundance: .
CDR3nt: TGTGCCAGCAGCAAAACAGGGAGAAACACCGGGGAGCTGTTTTTT
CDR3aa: CASSKTGRNTGELFF

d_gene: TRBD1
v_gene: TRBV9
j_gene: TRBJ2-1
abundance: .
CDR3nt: TGTGCCAGCAGCCCAGGGACAGGGTCCAGGGGCAATGAGCAGTTCTTC
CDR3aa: CASSPGTGSRGNEQFF

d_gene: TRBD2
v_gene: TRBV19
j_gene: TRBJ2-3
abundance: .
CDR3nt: TGTGCCAGTAGTAGCGGGAGCTTTGACACGCAGTATTTT
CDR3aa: CASSSGSFDTQYF

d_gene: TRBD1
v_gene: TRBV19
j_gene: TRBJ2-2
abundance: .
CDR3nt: TGTGCCAGTAGTATATGGGACAGCCACACCGGGGAGCTGTTTTTT
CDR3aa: CASSIWDSHTGELFF

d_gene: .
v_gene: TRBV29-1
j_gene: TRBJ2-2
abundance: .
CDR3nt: TGCAGCGTTGGGGCCAGGGGCCCCACCGGGGAGCTGTTTTTT
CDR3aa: CSVGARGPTGELFF

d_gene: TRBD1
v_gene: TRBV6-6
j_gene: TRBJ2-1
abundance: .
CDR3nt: TGTGCCAGCAGTCCCCCATCGGGGCCTACAGGGGGCGCCCACAATGAGCAGTTCTTC
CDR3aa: CASSPPSGPTGGAHNEQFF

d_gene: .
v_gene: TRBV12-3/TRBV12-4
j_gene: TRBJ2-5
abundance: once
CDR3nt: TGTGCCAGCAGTTTGAGCCGCGCCCAGTACTTC
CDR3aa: CASSLSRAQYF

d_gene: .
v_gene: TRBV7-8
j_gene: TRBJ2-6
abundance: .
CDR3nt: TGTGCCAGCAGCGACGGGCGGGGCAGTCCGATCTCTGGGGCCAACGTCCTGACTTTC
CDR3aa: CASSDGRGSPISGANVLTF

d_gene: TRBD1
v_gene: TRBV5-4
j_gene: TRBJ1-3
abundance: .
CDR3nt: TGTGCCAGCAGCTGGGGACAGGGTACGGGAAACACCATATATTTT
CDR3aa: CASSWGQGTGNTIYF